A selection of T cell receptor beta chains follows, all from one sample in a study of shared clonotypes between healthy human individuals. The repertoire was sequenced with immunoSEQ multiplex PCR; TCRdb's copy has only in-frame clones and lacks some. This sample carries some 2,500,000 clones, 93% of them seen once, and the ten largest clones take roughly 0.39%. Sequenced: naive CD4+ T cells from PBMCs. The receptors stem from a man aged 18-30 years in good health. Some clones in this sample may be carry-over from other donors' samples. Both conserved end residues are part of each CDR3. D genes are given only for firm matches. Rows give clone size only sometimes, using once, few, many, or a class for an expanded clone.

j_gene,v_gene,abundance,d_gene,CDR3aa,CDR3nt
TRBJ2-6,TRBV18,-,-,CASSLASGANVLTF,TGTGCCAGCTCACTAGCCTCTGGGGCCAACGTCCTGACTTTC
TRBJ1-1,TRBV18,few,-,CASSLEQGSPEAFF,TGTGCCAGCTCACTTGAGCAGGGGAGTCCTGAAGCTTTCTTT
TRBJ1-1,TRBV2,-,TRBD1,CASSDPLRGQRLTTNTEAFF,TGTGCCAGCAGTGACCCACTCAGGGGGCAACGCTTAACAACGAACACTGAAGCTTTCTTT
TRBJ1-1,TRBV4-1,-,TRBD1,CASSLNDRDGITEAFF,TGCGCCAGCAGCCTGAACGACAGGGATGGGATCACTGAAGCTTTCTTT
TRBJ1-5,TRBV28,-,-,CASSQGGIGDQPQHF,TGTGCCAGCAGCCAAGGGGGGATCGGGGATCAGCCCCAGCATTTT
TRBJ2-1,TRBV30,-,TRBD2,CAWSVGSGGRTHEQFF,TGTGCCTGGAGTGTAGGGTCCGGGGGGAGAACCCATGAGCAGTTCTTC
TRBJ2-2,TRBV19,-,TRBD2,CASISGSRYTGELFF,TGTGCCAGTATTAGCGGGAGTCGGTACACCGGGGAGCTGTTTTTT
TRBJ2-3,TRBV9,-,-,CASSVASTDTQYF,TGTGCCAGCAGCGTAGCTTCGACAGATACGCAGTATTTT
TRBJ2-1,TRBV7-3,-,TRBD1,CASSRQGGSGNEQFF,TGTGCCAGCAGCCGACAGGGGGGCTCCGGCAATGAGCAGTTCTTC
TRBJ2-7,TRBV5-1,-,-,CASSLGPRSYEQYF,TGCGCCAGCAGCCTCGGACCGCGCTCCTACGAGCAGTACTTC
TRBJ2-5,TRBV7-3,-,-,CASSSSRGGETQYF,TGTGCCAGCAGCAGTTCCAGGGGAGGGGAGACCCAGTACTTC
TRBJ2-2,TRBV6-6,-,-,CASSFGHTGELFF,TGTGCCAGCAGTTTCGGTCACACCGGGGAGCTGTTTTTT
TRBJ1-5,TRBV2,-,-,CASSEVDQPQHF,TGTGCCAGCAGTGAGGTGGATCAGCCCCAGCATTTT
TRBJ2-1,TRBV5-4,-,TRBD1,CASSTPTGGDEQFF,TGTGCCAGCAGTACGCCGACAGGGGGTGATGAGCAGTTCTTC
TRBJ1-2,TRBV9,-,-,CASSAPSPANYGYTF,TGTGCCAGCAGCGCCCCCTCGCCGGCTAACTATGGCTACACCTTC
TRBJ2-7,TRBV19,-,TRBD2,CASSIPGREGEQYF,TGTGCCAGTAGTATACCGGGGAGGGAAGGCGAGCAGTACTTC
TRBJ1-1,TRBV19,-,-,CATAPGGGVAEAFF,TGTGCCACCGCCCCCGGTGGGGGAGTAGCTGAAGCTTTCTTT
TRBJ2-1,TRBV25-1,-,-,CASSEYDDEQFF,TGTGCCAGCAGTGAATATGATGATGAGCAGTTCTTC
TRBJ1-6,TRBV7-9,-,-,CASSQSPSGRNSPLHF,TGTGCCAGCAGCCAAAGCCCTTCGGGCCGGAATTCACCCCTCCACTTT
TRBJ2-5,TRBV28,-,-,CASSLDQGNQETQYF,TGTGCCAGCAGTTTAGATCAGGGGAACCAAGAGACCCAGTACTTC